Listed below are T cell receptor beta chains from one sample, sequenced in a study of shared clonotypes between healthy human individuals. TCRdb's copy holds only in-frame clones and misses some; the assay was immunoSEQ multiplex PCR. The table has under 2,500,000 clones, approximately 95% seen once. The sample taken for sequencing was naive CD4+ T cells sorted from blood. The receptors stem from a man aged 18 to 29 in good health. Each CDR3 is given with its conserved first and last residue. A D gene is named only where the DNA matches it firmly. Clone size appears in some rows only: once, few, many, or a class for an expanded clone.

TRBV28	TRBJ2-6	.	TRBD1	18	CASSLTAGGGSGANVLTF	TGTGCCAGCAGTTTAACGGCAGGGGGTGGTTCTGGGGCCAACGTCCTGACTTTC
TRBV5-1	TRBJ1-2	.	TRBD1	17	CASSLTGTGGLVYGYTF	TGCGCCAGCAGCTTGACCGGGACAGGGGGCCTGGTCTATGGCTACACCTTC
TRBV6-5	TRBJ2-7	.	.	13	CASSLLQGYEQYF	TGTGCCAGCAGCCTTTTACAGGGCTACGAGCAGTACTTC
TRBV6-5	TRBJ2-7	.	.	14	CASSYAGVLYEQYF	TGTGCCAGCAGTTACGCCGGGGTTCTCTACGAGCAGTACTTC
TRBV6-1	TRBJ1-2	.	.	15	CASSDRSIANYGYTF	TGTGCCAGCAGTGACAGGTCTATAGCTAACTATGGCTACACCTTC
TRBV10-3	TRBJ2-1	.	.	14	CAISDSGPYNEQFF	TGTGCCATCAGTGACAGCGGTCCCTACAATGAGCAGTTCTTC
TRBV7-8	TRBJ2-1	.	.	15	CASSWRPRGGDEQFF	TGTGCCAGCAGCTGGAGGCCCCGGGGCGGGGATGAGCAGTTCTTC
TRBV7-9	TRBJ2-7	.	.	12	CASSLTGYEQYF	TGTGCCAGCAGCCTGACGGGCTACGAGCAGTACTTC
TRBV7-2	TRBJ2-5	once	.	17	CASSLDGGARVQETQYF	TGTGCCAGCAGCTTAGATGGGGGCGCAAGGGTCCAAGAGACCCAGTACTTC
TRBV7-9	TRBJ1-2	.	.	14	CASSLWGSDGGYTF	TGTGCCAGCAGCTTATGGGGCTCTGACGGTGGCTACACCTTC
TRBV27	TRBJ2-1	.	TRBD2	17	CASSLSLLAGGNNEQFF	TGTGCCAGCAGTTTATCACTACTAGCGGGAGGAAACAATGAGCAGTTCTTC
TRBV11-2	TRBJ2-1	.	.	15	CASSPTGLRGNEQFF	TGTGCCAGCAGCCCGACGGGTCTTCGGGGCAATGAGCAGTTCTTC
TRBV30	TRBJ2-7	.	.	13	CAWSPASSYEQYF	TGTGCCTGGAGCCCTGCTAGTTCCTACGAGCAGTACTTC
TRBV11-3	TRBJ2-4	.	.	14	CASRGQRGTNIQYF	TGTGCCAGCAGAGGACAGCGGGGCACAAACATTCAGTACTTC
TRBV7-9	TRBJ1-5	.	.	14	CASSLEGTNSPQHF	TGTGCCAGCAGCTTAGAAGGGACAAATAGCCCCCAGCATTTT
TRBV19	TRBJ2-3	.	TRBD2	14	CASHSGSVTDTQYF	TGTGCCAGTCATAGCGGGAGTGTCACAGATACGCAGTATTTT
TRBV29-1	TRBJ1-4	.	.	14	CSVAPLPGSEKLFF	TGCAGCGTTGCCCCTCTACCGGGGAGTGAAAAACTGTTTTTT
TRBV2	TRBJ2-5	once	.	10	CASSLQTQYF	TGTGCCAGCAGCTTGCAGACCCAGTACTTC
TRBV10-3	TRBJ1-4	.	.	12	CAISESTDQLFF	TGTGCCATCAGTGAGTCGACAGACCAACTGTTTTTT
TRBV2	TRBJ2-2	.	.	14	CASSEIRGSGELFF	TGTGCCAGCAGTGAAATTAGGGGGTCCGGGGAGCTGTTTTTT
TRBV28	TRBJ1-5	.	.	14	CASSLLDSNAPQHF	TGTGCCAGCAGTTTACTGGACAGCAATGCGCCCCAGCATTTT
TRBV15	TRBJ1-2	.	TRBD1	16	CATSREGGNGNYGYTF	TGTGCCACCAGCAGAGAAGGGGGCAACGGAAACTATGGCTACACCTTC
TRBV30	TRBJ1-4	.	TRBD1	15	CAWGDRAGVREKLFF	TGTGCCTGGGGGGACAGGGCAGGGGTGAGGGAAAAACTGTTTTTT
TRBV6-1	TRBJ1-5	.	.	15	CASSEAGAGNQPQHF	TGTGCCAGCAGTGAAGCGGGGGCGGGGAATCAGCCCCAGCATTTT
TRBV9	TRBJ2-2	.	TRBD2	17	CASSVRSSGGSTGELFF	TGTGCCAGCAGCGTAAGGTCTAGCGGGGGATCCACCGGGGAGCTGTTTTTT
TRBV9	TRBJ2-3	.	TRBD2	16	CASSSDAGGSTDTQYF	TGTGCCAGCAGCTCAGACGCGGGAGGGAGCACAGATACGCAGTATTTT
TRBV28	TRBJ1-3	.	.	14	CASSFGPSGNTIYF	TGTGCCAGCAGTTTTGGTCCCTCTGGAAACACCATATATTTT
TRBV2	TRBJ2-5	once	.	15	CASSDLGGPQETQYF	TGTGCCAGCAGCGACCTCGGGGGGCCCCAAGAGACCCAGTACTTC
TRBV7-2	TRBJ1-6	.	.	14	CASSLTVSGSPLHF	TGTGCCAGCAGCCTCACAGTATCCGGTTCACCCCTCCACTTT
TRBV6-5	TRBJ2-7	.	TRBD2	15	CASSYSRGQLAPQYF	TGTGCCAGCAGTTACTCCCGGGGCCAACTAGCGCCGCAGTACTTC
TRBV18	TRBJ1-5	.	.	15	CASSPGQGIAQPQHF	TGTGCCAGCTCACCTGGGCAGGGGATTGCTCAGCCCCAGCATTTT
TRBV1	TRBJ2-7	.	.	18	CTSSLVGPRGGGSYEQYF	TGCACCAGCAGCCTTGTCGGGCCGCGGGGGGGCGGTTCCTACGAGCAGTACTTC
TRBV7-9	TRBJ2-3	.	TRBD2	16	CASSLDGGARTDTQYF	TGTGCCAGCAGCTTAGACGGGGGGGCCAGGACAGATACGCAGTATTTT
TRBV28	TRBJ1-1	.	TRBD1	14	CASSRDRLNTEAFF	TGTGCCAGCAGTCGGGACAGACTGAACACTGAAGCTTTCTTT
TRBV7-6	TRBJ2-1	once	TRBD1	15	CASSFDRASYNEQFF	TGTGCCAGCAGTTTTGACAGGGCCTCCTACAATGAGCAGTTCTTC
TRBV9	TRBJ1-2	.	TRBD1	14	CASSVDRAAYGYTF	TGTGCCAGCAGCGTTGACAGGGCGGCCTATGGCTACACCTTC
TRBV5-1	TRBJ1-4	.	.	15	CASSLEGSPNEKLFF	TGCGCCAGCAGCTTGGAGGGATCCCCTAATGAAAAACTGTTTTTT